The rows below give T cell receptor beta chains drawn from one sample of a study of T-cell reconstitution after alpha-beta-depleted transplantation in children. Each CDR3 protein gets one entry after TCRdb re-called the PCR reads with MiXCR. This table holds fewer than 450,000 distinct CDR3 sequences, 15% to 20% found once. Sequencing was performed on PBMCs, mostly from graft donor cells, taken 360 days after TCRalphabeta/CD19-depleted stem cell transplant. The receptors stem from a male patient aged 2-10 years who had a stem cell transplant for acute lymphoblastic leukemia, so the T cells may come from the graft donor. Each CDR3 is given with its conserved first and last residue. D genes are given only for firm matches. Clone size is given for some rows only: seen once, a few or many times, or a class if the clone is expanded.

>TRBJ1-2|TRBD1|TRBV25-1|.
TGTGCCACCCGGACAGGCTATGGCTACACCTTC
CATRTGYGYTF
>TRBJ2-1|TRBD2|TRBV18|once
TGTGCCAGCTCACCAGTAGCGGGAACCGGGACTTACAATGAGCAGTTCTTC
CASSPVAGTGTYNEQFF
>TRBJ2-7|.|TRBV7-3|.
TGTGCCAGCAGCCCCTCAGGAGCTGGGTACGAGCAGTACTTC
CASSPSGAGYEQYF
>TRBJ2-2|.|TRBV24-1|few
TGTGCCACCAGTGATCCCAGGAGCGGTGGCGGGGAGCTGTTTTTT
CATSDPRSGGGELFF
>TRBJ1-6|TRBD1|TRBV12-3/TRBV12-4|many
TGTGCCAGCGCGGGACAGGGGGCCTCACCCCTCCACTTT
CASAGQGASPLHF
>TRBJ2-1|TRBD2|TRBV10-3|few
TGTGCCATTTCACCCGGGACTAGCGGGTTCAATGAGCAGTTCTTC
CAISPGTSGFNEQFF
>TRBJ2-1|TRBD2|TRBV11-2|many
TGTGCCAGCAGCACTAGCGTGCATGAGCAGTTCTTC
CASSTSVHEQFF
>TRBJ2-1|.|TRBV28|many
TGTGCCAGCAGTTTATTAGCCCAGGAGCAGTTCTTC
CASSLLAQEQFF
>TRBJ2-3|TRBD1|TRBV24-1|.
TGTGCCACCAGTGATCCGTCCCGCAGGGGGCTCGGCACAGATACGCAGTATTTT
CATSDPSRRGLGTDTQYF
>TRBJ2-3|.|TRBV14|few
TGTGCCAGCAGCCCACGAAACAGGGTAGACACAGATACGCAGTATTTT
CASSPRNRVDTDTQYF
>TRBJ2-7|TRBD2|TRBV12-3/TRBV12-4|many
TGTGCCAGCAGTCGACTAGCGGGAGAGGCCTACGAGCAGTACTTC
CASSRLAGEAYEQYF
>TRBJ2-7|.|TRBV9|many
TGTGCCAGCAGCGTAGATCTGGGCGAGCAGTACTTC
CASSVDLGEQYF
>TRBJ2-7|TRBD2|TRBV20-1|few
TGCAGTGCTAGGGCTAGCGGGAGCCTGTACGAGCAGTACTTC
CSARASGSLYEQYF
>TRBJ2-5|TRBD2|TRBV7-8|.
TGTGCCAGCAGCTTAGACCGGGGACTAGCGGGAGGGGTGCAAGAGACCCAGTACTTC
CASSLDRGLAGGVQETQYF
>TRBJ1-1|TRBD1|TRBV12-3/TRBV12-4|few
TGTGCCAGCAGGCCGACAGGGAAGAACACTGAAGCTTTCTTT
CASRPTGKNTEAFF
>TRBJ2-7|.|TRBV10-3|many
TGTGCCATCAGTCCTGTACAGGAAAACTACGAGCAGTACTTC
CAISPVQENYEQYF
>TRBJ2-3|.|TRBV11-1|few
TGTGCCAGCAGCTTCGTTCTGGGGTGGCCTACTTCTAGCACAGATACGCAGTATTTT
CASSFVLGWPTSSTDTQYF
>TRBJ2-7|.|TRBV12-3/TRBV12-4|few
TGTGCCAGCAGTTACCCTACATACGAGCAGTACTTC
CASSYPTYEQYF
>TRBJ2-5|.|TRBV20-1|.
TGCAGTGCTGTCCGCCCCGAGGGGCTGAGGCAAGAGACCCAGTACTTC
CSAVRPEGLRQETQYF